This T cell receptor (beta chain) derives from a study of blood T cell repertoires in COVID-19. Germline lookup yields CDR1 SGHAT and CDR2 FQNNGV. The CDR3 totals 13 residues. Trimming stripped 6 bases from V and 1 base from J, with 10 bases between. Libraries were prepared by immunoSEQ multiplex PCR; TCRdb keeps only in-frame clonotypes and omits some of them. This table has more than 110,000 clones, 70% to 90% appearing once. This clone was recorded once. Sequencing input: peripheral blood. The chain couples TRBV11-2 to TRBJ2-7; a possible D gene is TRBD1 (6 bases). This receptor was obtained from a woman aged 80 or over with acute or convalescent COVID-19. CDR3 sequence: CASSRQVSYEQYF. CDR3 bases: TGTGCCAGCAGTCGACAGGTTTCCTACGAGCAGTACTTC.